A selection of T cell receptor beta chains follows, all from one sample in a study of shared clonotypes between healthy human individuals. Sequenced by immunoSEQ multiplex PCR; TCRdb stores in-frame clones only, minus some. The repertoire holds some 2,000,000 clones, with almost 96% as singletons. Sequenced: naive CD4+ T cells sorted from blood. The receptor source for this set is a man younger than 35 in good health. Each CDR3 is given with its conserved first and last residue. The D gene is left open where the match is weak. Expanded clones are given a class, and other clones once, few, many or no size at all.

d_gene,abundance,j_gene,v_gene,CDR3aa,CDR3nt
-,-,TRBJ1-6,TRBV6-1,CASTWTELNSPLHF,TGTGCCAGCACCTGGACAGAACTTAATTCACCCCTCCACTTT
-,-,TRBJ2-5,TRBV5-4,CASSLGAGEPQETQYF,TGTGCCAGCAGCTTGGGGGCAGGGGAGCCCCAAGAGACCCAGTACTTC
TRBD1,-,TRBJ1-2,TRBV4-1,CASSQLGRGDGYTF,TGCGCCAGCAGCCAACTGGGCAGGGGGGATGGCTACACCTTC
TRBD2,-,TRBJ2-4,TRBV2,CASSGGSGGSLAKNIQYF,TGTGCCAGCAGTGGTGGTAGCGGGGGGTCTCTAGCCAAAAACATTCAGTACTTC
-,-,TRBJ1-1,TRBV5-6,CASSVGTEAFF,TGTGCCAGCAGCGTAGGAACTGAAGCTTTCTTT
-,-,TRBJ1-2,TRBV7-9,CASSSTVSGYGYTF,TGTGCCAGCAGCTCTACGGTTTCGGGTTATGGCTACACCTTC
-,-,TRBJ1-5,TRBV19,CASSIEGTTTYDQPQHF,TGTGCCAGTAGTATAGAAGGCACTACGACCTATGATCAGCCCCAGCATTTT
TRBD2,-,TRBJ2-7,TRBV5-1,CASSLIPSGLLPYEQYF,TGCGCCAGCAGCTTGATACCTAGCGGACTACTACCCTACGAGCAGTACTTC
-,-,TRBJ2-6,TRBV21-1,CASSPREGVYSGANVLTF,TGTGCCAGCAGCCCCCGTGAGGGAGTATACTCTGGGGCCAACGTCCTGACTTTC
-,-,TRBJ2-1,TRBV2,CASSEVLVYNEQFF,TGTGCCAGCAGTGAGGTCCTGGTTTACAATGAGCAGTTCTTC
-,-,TRBJ1-5,TRBV30,CAWSNRFYQPQHF,TGTGCCTGGAGTAACAGGTTCTATCAGCCCCAGCATTTT
TRBD1,once,TRBJ1-6,TRBV4-2,CASSPGQGSPLHF,TGTGCCAGCAGCCCCGGACAGGGTTCACCCCTCCACTTT
-,-,TRBJ1-5,TRBV6-1,CASSEGDNQPQHF,TGTGCCAGCAGCGAAGGTGACAATCAGCCCCAGCATTTT
TRBD2,-,TRBJ2-1,TRBV28,CASSWGLGLAGGPPGEQFF,TGTGCCAGCAGTTGGGGGTTGGGACTAGCGGGAGGGCCCCCCGGTGAGCAGTTCTTC
TRBD1,-,TRBJ1-2,TRBV23-1,CAVGDRVYSGYTF,TGCGCCGTCGGGGACAGGGTTTATTCTGGCTACACCTTC
TRBD1,-,TRBJ2-7,TRBV7-2,CASSLRGPTAEQYF,TGTGCCAGCAGCCTAAGGGGGCCAACTGCGGAGCAGTACTTC
-,-,TRBJ2-3,TRBV10-1,CASSGQVADTQYF,TGCGCCAGCAGTGGACAGGTGGCAGATACGCAGTATTTT
TRBD1,-,TRBJ1-5,TRBV4-3,CASSQDPVGQGDNQPQHF,TGCGCCAGCAGCCAAGATCCTGTGGGACAGGGGGACAATCAGCCCCAGCATTTT
-,-,TRBJ2-7,TRBV19,CASSIDTGNYEQYF,TGTGCCAGTAGTATAGATACGGGTAACTACGAGCAGTACTTC
TRBD1,-,TRBJ1-2,TRBV30,CAVQGDSLYGYTF,TGTGCCGTGCAGGGGGATTCCTTATATGGCTACACCTTC
TRBD1,once,TRBJ1-2,TRBV2,CASSETGQGAVGYTF,TGTGCCAGCAGCGAAACCGGACAGGGGGCGGTTGGCTACACCTTC
-,-,TRBJ1-3,TRBV6-5,CASSRGNSGNTIYF,TGTGCCAGCAGCCGCGGAAACTCTGGAAACACCATATATTTT
-,-,TRBJ2-7,TRBV5-1,CASSSGLAFNYEQYF,TGCGCCAGCAGCTCCGGACTGGCTTTTAACTACGAGCAGTACTTC
-,once,TRBJ1-2,TRBV4-3,CASSQDPGDGYGYTF,TGCGCCAGCAGCCAAGATCCAGGGGACGGTTATGGCTACACCTTC
-,-,TRBJ2-5,TRBV10-3,CAISDPTLNTQETQYF,TGTGCCATCAGTGACCCGACGCTAAATACCCAAGAGACCCAGTACTTC
-,-,TRBJ1-4,TRBV27,CASSRAKATNEKLFF,TGTGCCAGCAGCAGGGCCAAAGCAACTAATGAAAAACTGTTTTTT
-,-,TRBJ2-7,TRBV7-2,CASSLVGTSSSYEQYF,TGTGCCAGCAGCTTAGTAGGGACCTCAAGCTCCTACGAGCAGTACTTC
-,-,TRBJ1-5,TRBV18,CASSGGQAGNQPQHF,TGTGCCAGCTCAGGGGGCCAGGCCGGGAATCAGCCCCAGCATTTT
-,-,TRBJ2-7,TRBV11-2,CASSSISGGPEQYF,TGTGCCAGCAGCTCCATCTCGGGCGGTCCCGAGCAGTACTTC
TRBD1,-,TRBJ2-7,TRBV28,CASSLRDRGIYEQYF,TGTGCCAGCAGTTTAAGGGACAGGGGGATCTACGAGCAGTACTTC
-,-,TRBJ2-6,TRBV7-6,CASSLGAGLSSGANVLTF,TGTGCCAGCAGCTTAGGGGCGGGACTGAGCTCTGGGGCCAACGTCCTGACTTTC
-,-,TRBJ2-7,TRBV18,CASSNSLPGEQYF,TGTGCCAGCTCAAATTCCCTTCCGGGCGAGCAGTACTTC
-,-,TRBJ1-3,TRBV7-9,CASSLATAASGNTIYF,TGTGCCAGCAGCTTAGCGACGGCAGCCTCTGGAAACACCATATATTTT
-,-,TRBJ1-2,TRBV6-5,CASSYWGSYGYTF,TGTGCCAGCAGTTACTGGGGTTCCTATGGCTACACCTTC
TRBD1,-,TRBJ2-3,TRBV30,CAWSSGQGNTDTQYF,TGTGCCTGGAGTTCGGGACAGGGGAACACAGATACGCAGTATTTT
TRBD2,-,TRBJ2-3,TRBV2,CASSGLADTDTQYF,TGTGCCAGCAGTGGACTAGCGGACACAGATACGCAGTATTTT
-,-,TRBJ2-7,TRBV11-1,CASSLGGGSTYEQYF,TGTGCCAGCAGCCTGGGAGGGGGCTCCACCTACGAGCAGTACTTC
-,-,TRBJ1-1,TRBV10-2,CASSAEGLNTEAFF,TGCGCCAGCAGTGCTGAGGGTTTGAACACTGAAGCTTTCTTT
-,-,TRBJ2-2,TRBV6-5,CASGRYTVNTGELFF,TGTGCCAGCGGACGGTACACTGTGAACACCGGGGAGCTGTTTTTT
-,-,TRBJ1-5,TRBV28,CASSVIRGVNQPQHF,TGTGCCAGCAGTGTCATCCGGGGGGTAAATCAGCCCCAGCATTTT
TRBD1,-,TRBJ2-3,TRBV2,CASSGTGRTDTQYF,TGTGCCAGCAGTGGGACAGGGCGCACAGATACGCAGTATTTT
TRBD1,-,TRBJ1-3,TRBV6-1,CASSEPGGATGNTIYF,TGTGCCAGCAGTGAACCAGGGGGCGCGACTGGAAACACCATATATTTT
-,few,TRBJ2-6,TRBV4-3,CASSQNWGSSGANVLTF,TGCGCCAGCAGCCAGAATTGGGGATCCTCTGGGGCCAACGTCCTGACTTTC
-,-,TRBJ1-1,TRBV18,CASSPNEHVAFF,TGTGCCAGCTCACCAAATGAGCATGTCGCTTTCTTT
TRBD2,-,TRBJ2-1,TRBV4-1,CASSQDQGGVFYNEQFF,TGCGCCAGCAGCCAAGATCAGGGAGGGGTCTTCTACAATGAGCAGTTCTTC
-,-,TRBJ1-4,TRBV29-1,CSVAGDWNEKLFF,TGCAGCGTCGCTGGGGACTGGAATGAAAAACTGTTTTTT
-,-,TRBJ1-3,TRBV28,CASTLRDTIYF,TGTGCCAGCACCCTTAGGGACACCATATATTTT
-,-,TRBJ2-7,TRBV21-1,CASSKGGLAVEQYF,TGTGCCAGCAGCAAAGGGGGACTAGCGGTGGAGCAGTACTTC
TRBD1,-,TRBJ1-2,TRBV27,CASSTDRGLGYTF,TGTGCCAGCAGCACAGACAGGGGGCTGGGCTACACCTTC
TRBD1,-,TRBJ2-7,TRBV6-5,CASSVTQGAYEQYF,TGTGCCAGCAGTGTCACACAGGGGGCCTACGAGCAGTACTTC
TRBD1,-,TRBJ2-7,TRBV6-5,CASSLGQGFYEQYF,TGTGCCAGCAGTTTGGGACAGGGCTTCTACGAGCAGTACTTC
-,-,TRBJ2-1,TRBV2,CASRRTIEYYNEQFF,TGTGCCAGCAGGCGGACAATCGAGTATTACAATGAGCAGTTCTTC
-,-,TRBJ1-2,TRBV7-2,CASSLRAGMGGYTF,TGTGCCAGCAGCTTAAGGGCAGGCATGGGCGGCTACACCTTC
-,-,TRBJ1-6,TRBV7-2,CASSLVGGLNSPLHF,TGTGCCAGCAGCTTAGTGGGGGGTTTAAATTCACCCCTCCACTTT
TRBD1,-,TRBJ2-7,TRBV4-1,CASSQGRDRVYEQYF,TGCGCCAGCAGCCAGGGCAGAGACAGGGTCTACGAGCAGTACTTC